Reported below is one T cell receptor beta chain. These data belong to a study of OX40 agonist ivuxolimab in advanced cancers. Only in-frame clones appear in the TCRdb table, and some are missing; sequencing was by immunoSEQ multiplex PCR. This table holds approximately 40,000 clones, 88% found once. This CDR3 has 15 amino acids. With V trimmed by 6 bases and J by 5 bases, 9 bases remained unmatched. CDR1 is LNHDA and CDR2 is SQIVND in the germline V gene (reference sequence). The V and J genes are TRBV19 and TRBJ2-2; 7 bases are shared with TRBD1. The TCR sequence derives from an adult with an advanced solid tumor such as melanoma, head and neck, liver or kidney cancer. The source was CD4+ or CD8+ T cells sorted from blood, collected in a trial of the OX40 agonist ivuxolimab. CDR3 DNA sequence: TGTGCCAGTAGCGTGGACAGGTCAGGGACCGGGGAGCTGTTTTTT. It codes for CASSVDRSGTGELFF.